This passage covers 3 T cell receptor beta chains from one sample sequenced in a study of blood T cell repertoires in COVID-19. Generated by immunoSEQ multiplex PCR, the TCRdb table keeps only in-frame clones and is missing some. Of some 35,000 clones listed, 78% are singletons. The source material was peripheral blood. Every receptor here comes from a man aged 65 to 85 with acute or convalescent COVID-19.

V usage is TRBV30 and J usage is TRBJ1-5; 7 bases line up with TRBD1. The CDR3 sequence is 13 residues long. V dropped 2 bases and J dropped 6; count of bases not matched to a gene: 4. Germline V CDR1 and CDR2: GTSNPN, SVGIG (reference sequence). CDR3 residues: CAWSHRGGQPQHF. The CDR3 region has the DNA TGTGCCTGGAGTCACAGGGGCGGTCAGCCCCAGCATTTT. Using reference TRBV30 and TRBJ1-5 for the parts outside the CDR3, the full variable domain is SQTIHQWPATLVQPVGSPLSLECTVEGTSNPNLYWYRQAAGRGLQLLFYSVGIGQISSEVPQNLSASRPQDRQFILSSKKLLLSDSGFYLCAWSHRGGQPQHFGDGTRLSIL.

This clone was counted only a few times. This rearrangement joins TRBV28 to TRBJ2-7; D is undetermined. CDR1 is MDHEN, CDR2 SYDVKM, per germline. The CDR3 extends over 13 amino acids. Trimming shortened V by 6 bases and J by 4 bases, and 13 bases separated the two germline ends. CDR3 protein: CASRLPLSYEQYF. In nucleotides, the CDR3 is TGTGCCAGCAGACTACCCCTCTCTTACGAGCAGTACTTC.

In DNA form, the CDR3 reads TGTGCCAGCAGCTTACTTGCAAGCGGGGCGTACAATGAGCAGTTCTTC. It yields the protein CASSLLASGAYNEQFF. The V call is TRBV7-8, the J call TRBJ2-1; 7 nucleotides align to TRBD2. With 2 bases clipped from V and 4 bases from J, the junction kept 8 bases outside the gene matches. The CDR3 covers 16 residues. Germline V CDR1 and CDR2: SGHVS, FQNEAQ. The full variable domain, completed using reference TRBV7-8 and TRBJ2-1, is GAGVSQSPRYKVAKRGQDVALRCDPISGHVSLFWYQQALGQGPEFLTYFQNEAQLDKSGLPSDRFFAERPEGSVSTLKIQRTQQEDSAVYLCASSLLASGAYNEQFFGPGTRLTVL.